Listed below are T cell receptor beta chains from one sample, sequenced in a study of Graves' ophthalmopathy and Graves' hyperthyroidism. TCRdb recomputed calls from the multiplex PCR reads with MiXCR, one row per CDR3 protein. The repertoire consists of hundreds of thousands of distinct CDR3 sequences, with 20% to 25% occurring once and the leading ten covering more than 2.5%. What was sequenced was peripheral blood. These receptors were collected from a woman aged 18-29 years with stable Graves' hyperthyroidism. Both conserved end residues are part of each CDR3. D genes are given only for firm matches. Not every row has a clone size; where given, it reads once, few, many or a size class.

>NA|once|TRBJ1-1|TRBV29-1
TGCAGCGGCCTAGAGTGGAGAGACACTGAAGCTTTCTTT
CSGLEWRDTEAFF
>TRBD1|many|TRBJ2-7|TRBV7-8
TGTGCCAGCAGCCCCCCCGGGACAGGGGGCCCTACCTACGAGCAGTACTTC
CASSPPGTGGPTYEQYF
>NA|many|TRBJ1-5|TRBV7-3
TGTGCCAGCAGCCCCCGTAGTGCCCCGGGGAGACGGCAGCCCCAGCATTTT
CASSPRSAPGRRQPQHF
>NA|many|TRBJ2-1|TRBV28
TGTGCCAGCAGTTTTAGGTACACGGATGAGCAGTTCTTC
CASSFRYTDEQFF
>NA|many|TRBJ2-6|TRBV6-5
TGTGCCAGCAGCGCAGGGCGGGCTGGGGCCAACGTCCTGACTTTC
CASSAGRAGANVLTF
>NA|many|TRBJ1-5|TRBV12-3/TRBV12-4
TGTGCCAGCAGTTTAGGGGGGACGGGCAATCAGCCCCAGCATTTT
CASSLGGTGNQPQHF
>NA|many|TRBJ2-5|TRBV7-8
TGTGCCAGCAGCTTTCTAGGGGTAGGGGAGACCCAGTACTTC
CASSFLGVGETQYF
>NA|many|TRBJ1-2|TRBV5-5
TGTGCCAGCAGCCGCGACTTGGCGTGGGATGGCTACACCTTC
CASSRDLAWDGYTF
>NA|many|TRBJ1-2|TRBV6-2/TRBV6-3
TGTGCCAGCAGTTCAACGGGAGACTATGGCTACACCTTC
CASSSTGDYGYTF
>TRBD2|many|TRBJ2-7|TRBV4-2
TGTGCCAGCAGCCGGGGAGGTGGACTAGCGTTCTACGAGCAGTACTTC
CASSRGGGLAFYEQYF
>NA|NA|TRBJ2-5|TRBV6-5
TGTGCCAGCAGTTACTCGGTCGGACGCGAGACCCAGTACTTC
CASSYSVGRETQYF
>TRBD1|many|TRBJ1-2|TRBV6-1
TGTGCCAGCAGTGAGGCGACAGGGGGCGGCTACACCTTC
CASSEATGGGYTF
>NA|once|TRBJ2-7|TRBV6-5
TGTGCCAGCAGTTCTCCTCCTTGGTACGAGCAGTACTTC
CASSSPPWYEQYF
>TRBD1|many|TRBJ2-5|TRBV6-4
TGTGCCAGCAGTGAAGGCTCAGGGGGACAAGAGACCCAGTACTTC
CASSEGSGGQETQYF
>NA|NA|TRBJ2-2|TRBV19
TGTGCCAGTAGTACTCTTACCGGGGGATACGAACACACCGGGGAGCTGTTTTTT
CASSTLTGGYEHTGELFF
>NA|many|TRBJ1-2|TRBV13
TGTGCCAGCAGCTTAGGGCTGACAGAGAGGAGCTATGGCTACACCTTC
CASSLGLTERSYGYTF
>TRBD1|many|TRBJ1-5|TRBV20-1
TGCAGTGTCTGGGACAGGGCTAGCAATCAGCCCCAGCATTTT
CSVWDRASNQPQHF
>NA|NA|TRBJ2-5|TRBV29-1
TGCAGCGCCAAGGGACGAGCTTGGGAGACCCAGTACTTC
CSAKGRAWETQYF
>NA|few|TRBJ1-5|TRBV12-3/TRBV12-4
TGTGCCAGCAGTTTAGTGGGGCCCCATCAGCCCCAGCATTTT
CASSLVGPHQPQHF
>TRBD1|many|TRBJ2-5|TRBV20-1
TGCAGTGCTAGAGTGACAGGGGTGCCCCAAGAGACCCAGTACTTC
CSARVTGVPQETQYF
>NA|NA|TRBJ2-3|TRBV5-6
TGTGCCAGCAGCTTCCCACTCGGCGGAGGCACAGATACGCAGTATTTT
CASSFPLGGGTDTQYF
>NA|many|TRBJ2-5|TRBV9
TGTGCCAGCAGCGTAGCTCTCGGGGGAGAACAAGAGACCCAGTACTTC
CASSVALGGEQETQYF
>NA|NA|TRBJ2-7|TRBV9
TGTGCCAGCAGCGTATCGTCGCTCCCGGGGAGCGAGCAGTACTTC
CASSVSSLPGSEQYF
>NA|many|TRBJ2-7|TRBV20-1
TGCAGTGCCACACTAAGGGTAAAAGAGCAGTACTTC
CSATLRVKEQYF
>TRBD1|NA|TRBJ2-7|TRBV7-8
TGTGCCAGCAGCTTCGGTCTCACAGGGGGCCTCGACGAGCAGTACTTC
CASSFGLTGGLDEQYF
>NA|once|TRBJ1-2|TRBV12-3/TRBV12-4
TGTGCCAGCAGTTTAGGCCCAGCGGATGGCTACACCTTC
CASSLGPADGYTF
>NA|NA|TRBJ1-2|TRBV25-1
TGTGCCAGCAGTGAAAGCGGTCCTAACTATGGCTACACCTTC
CASSESGPNYGYTF
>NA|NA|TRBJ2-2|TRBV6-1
TGTGCCAGCAGTGCGCAATGGGGTCCGAACACCGGGGAGCTGTTTTTT
CASSAQWGPNTGELFF
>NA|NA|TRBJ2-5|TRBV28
TGTGCCAGCAGTTTACGCGGCTGGAGGAGGGGGCAAGAGACCCAGTACTTC
CASSLRGWRRGQETQYF
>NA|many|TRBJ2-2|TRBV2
TGTGCCAGCAGAACAGGGTCCGGGGAGCTGTTTTTT
CASRTGSGELFF
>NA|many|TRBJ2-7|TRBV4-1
TGCGCCAGCAGCCATACAACCTTTACGGGTTTGGGGACCTACGAGCAGTACTTC
CASSHTTFTGLGTYEQYF
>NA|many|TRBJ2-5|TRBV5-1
TGCGCCAGCGGTATCCCGGGTAGCCCGCAAGAGACCCAGTACTTC
CASGIPGSPQETQYF
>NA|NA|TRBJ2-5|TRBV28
TGTGCCAGCAGTCAACTTGGGACCGGGGAGACCCAGTACTTC
CASSQLGTGETQYF
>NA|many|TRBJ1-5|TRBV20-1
TGCAGTGCTAGAGGGGATGGCAATCAGCCCCAGCATTTT
CSARGDGNQPQHF
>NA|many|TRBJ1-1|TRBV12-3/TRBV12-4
TGTGCCAGCAGTTTACTACAGGGAGGCTCTGAAGCTTTCTTT
CASSLLQGGSEAFF
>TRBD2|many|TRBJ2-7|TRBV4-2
TGTGCCAGCAGCCAACCCGGGGGGGGGAGCTCCTACGAGCAGTACTTC
CASSQPGGGSSYEQYF
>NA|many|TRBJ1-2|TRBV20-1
TGCAGTGCGTCGATGGGGGGTTTTAACTATGGCTACACCTTC
CSASMGGFNYGYTF
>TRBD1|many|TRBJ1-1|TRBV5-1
TGCGCCAGCAGCTCCGGACAGGGGGAAGACCACACTGAAGCTTTCTTT
CASSSGQGEDHTEAFF
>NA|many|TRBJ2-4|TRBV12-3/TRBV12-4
TGTGCCAGCAGTCTATTACTAGCCAAAAACATTCAGTACTTC
CASSLLLAKNIQYF
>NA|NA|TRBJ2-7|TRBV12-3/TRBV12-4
TGTGCCAGCAGTTTTTCAGGGTTTGGCGAGCAGTACTTC
CASSFSGFGEQYF
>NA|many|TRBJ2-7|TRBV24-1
TGTGCCACCAGTGTATCGCAAGAACCCTACGAGCAGTACTTC
CATSVSQEPYEQYF
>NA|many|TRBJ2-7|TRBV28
TGTGCCAGCAACAGGGCCCAGTTGAGACACGAGCAGTACTTC
CASNRAQLRHEQYF
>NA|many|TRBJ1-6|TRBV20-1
TGCAGTGCTAGGGTCTGGACAGAGAATTCACCCCTCCACTTT
CSARVWTENSPLHF
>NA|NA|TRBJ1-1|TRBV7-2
TGTGCCAGCAGCTTACTGACAGAGAACACTGAAGCTTTCTTT
CASSLLTENTEAFF
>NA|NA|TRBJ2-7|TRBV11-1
TGTGCCAGCTCGGGCCTGGGATCCTACGAGCAGTACTTC
CASSGLGSYEQYF
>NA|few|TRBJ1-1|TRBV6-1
TGTGCCAGCAGAGGAAGGGGCGAGAACACTGAAGCTTTCTTT
CASRGRGENTEAFF
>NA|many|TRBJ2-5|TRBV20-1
TGCAGTGCTAGGGGTGAGACCCAGTACTTC
CSARGETQYF
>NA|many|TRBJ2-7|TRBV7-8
TGTGCCAGCAGCTTTGGGGCAGGGGATGTGTACGAGCAGTACTTC
CASSFGAGDVYEQYF